These 29 T cell receptor beta chains were all obtained from the same sample, sequenced in a study of shared clonotypes between healthy human individuals. Sequencing used immunoSEQ multiplex PCR; TCRdb keeps in-frame clones, though not all of them. Altogether roughly 1,000,000 clones are present, about four fifths being singletons, with the ten largest covering 0.4% to 0.55%. Sequencing was done on a sample of memory CD4+ T cells from PBMCs. Stated subset: CD45RA-negative fraction. All receptors come from a man aged 18 to 30 in good health. Some clones in this sample may be carry-over from other donors' samples.

This sequence joins TRBV7-9 and TRBJ1-4, with D uncertain. Germline CDR1 is SEHNR and CDR2 is FQNEAQ (reference sequence). This CDR3 is built from 14 residues. V shed 5 bases and J shed 8 bases, with 15 bases lying between them. CDR3 sequence: CASSPLGDREKLFF. CDR3 coding DNA: TGTGCCAGCAGCCCCCTCGGTGATCGGGAAAAACTGTTTTTT.

About this clone itself: Other DNA sequences in this sample translate to the same CDR3. The rearrangement joins TRBV2 to TRBJ2-5; D is uncertain. V was trimmed by 1 base and J by 4 bases, leaving 4 bases between them. The CDR3 has 12 residues. Germline V gene data show CDR1 as SNHLY and CDR2 as FYNNEI. The CDR3 sequence is CASSEGVETQYF. CDR3 bases: TGTGCCAGCAGTGAAGGGGTAGAGACCCAGTACTTC.

V is TRBV7-9 and J is TRBJ2-1, with TRBD2 matching 10 bases. CDR3 length: 15 amino acids. Germline lookup yields CDR1 SEHNR and CDR2 FQNEAQ (reference sequence). V trimming: 1 base; J trimming: 6 bases; junction bases outside the gene matches: 3. The DNA for the CDR3 is TGTGCCAGCAGCTTAGTCCCTAGCGGGGGCAATGAGCAGTTCTTC. Translated: CASSLVPSGGNEQFF.

The sample holds one count of this clone. In DNA, the CDR3 is TGTGCCAGCAGCGTGGGACTAGCGGCTTACAATGAGCAGTTCTTC. It is translated as CASSVGLAAYNEQFF. The chain links TRBV6-1 to TRBJ2-1; 11 bases line up with TRBD2. V was clipped by 6 bases and J by 4 bases; unmatched bases: 5. CDR1 is MNHNS and CDR2 is SASEGT in the germline V gene. The CDR3 covers 15 residues.

The chain couples TRBV20-1 to TRBJ1-6, with TRBD1 as a possible D gene (5 bases). V dropped 5 bases and J dropped 13 bases, with 9 bases sitting between them. CDR3 length equals 10 residues. Per germline, CDR1 DFQATT and CDR2 SNEGSKA (reference sequence). CDR3 nucleotides: TGCAGTGCTCAAGGGGTTCCCCTCCACTTT. Translated: CSAQGVPLHF.

To note about this clone: A junction end diverges from the germline sequence, so it may reflect a read error. J is TRBJ2-2 and V is TRBV5-5; D is uncertain. Germline-derived CDR1 and CDR2 are SGHKS and YYEKEE (reference sequence). CDR3 size: 14 residues. Here the CDR3 reads CASRPTVLTRELFF. The CDR3 nucleotides are TGTGCCAGCAGGCCCACAGTCCTCACCAGGGAGCTGTTTTTT.

About this clone itself: A far larger clone is one nucleotide away, so this likely arose from a read error. This chain joins TRBV5-1 and TRBJ2-5, with D maybe TRBD1 (6 bases). This CDR3 is built from 14 residues. The V end was cut by 4 bases, the J end by 3 bases, with 13 bases between. Germline-derived CDR1 and CDR2 are SGHRS and YFSETQ. Here the CDR3 reads CASSLGQSEETQYF. The CDR3 DNA is TGCGCCAGCAGCCTCGGACAGAGCGAAGAGACCCAGTACTTC.

For the CDR3, the DNA is TGCAGCGTTGAAAGGCAGCACACGGGGGCCCAGTACTTC. It encodes CSVERQHTGAQYF. V is TRBV29-1 and J is TRBJ2-5, with D perhaps TRBD2 (6 bases). The CDR3 extends over 13 amino acids. V was trimmed by 2 bases and J by 9 bases, leaving 16 bases between them. Germline assignment: CDR1 SQVTM and CDR2 ANQGSEA.

The chain joins TRBV28 to TRBJ1-1, with 8 bases lining up with TRBD1. The CDR3 loop spans 19 amino acids. The J segment lost 0 bases and the V segment lost 7 bases, leaving 19 bases of the junction unmatched. Germline assignment: CDR1 MDHEN and CDR2 SYDVKM. The CDR3 DNA sequence: TGTGCCAGCAAACAGGGGGGCTTAAGAGACAGTATATTGAACACTGAAGCTTTCTTT. Protein: CASKQGGLRDSILNTEAFF.

The CDR3 loop is CASSPSAGAEETQYF. CDR3 DNA: TGTGCCAGCTCACCATCAGCGGGAGCGGAAGAGACCCAGTACTTC. The J gene is TRBJ2-5, the V gene TRBV18, with 8 positions matching TRBD2. The V and J ends lost 2 bases and 3 bases, in that order; junction bases with no gene match: 5. CDR3 size: 15 residues. Germline values: CDR1 KGHSH, CDR2 LQKENI.

This clone has a single count. The gene calls are TRBV18 and TRBJ1-1, with D hard to call. Germline CDR1 and CDR2: KGHSH and LQKENI. This CDR3 region has 13 residues. V gave up 5 bases and J gave up 0 bases, with 7 bases separating them. This chain's CDR3 is CASSTGVNTEAFF. For the CDR3, the DNA is TGTGCCAGCTCAACGGGCGTGAACACTGAAGCTTTCTTT.

This clone has a handful of counts. The genes are TRBV28 and TRBJ1-2, with a tentative D call TRBD1 (6 bases). The germline V and J ends were trimmed by 5 bases and 7 bases, with 17 bases remaining between them. Germline V gene data show CDR1 as MDHEN and CDR2 as SYDVKM. The CDR3 loop spans 14 amino acids. CDR3 residues: CASSPGQRPPGYTF. DNA of the CDR3: TGTGCCAGCAGTCCCGGACAGAGACCCCCTGGCTACACCTTC.

The V call is TRBV5-1, the J call TRBJ1-2; no definite D call. Germline V gene data show CDR1 as SGHRS and CDR2 as YFSETQ. The CDR3 loop spans 13 amino acids. Between the trimmed V and J ends, which lost 4 bases and 8 bases, there was a span of 15 bases. The CDR3 DNA reads as TGCGCCAGCAGCCCCCCAGGTATAGGGGGCTACACCTTC. Amino acid sequence: CASSPPGIGGYTF.

The chain uses TRBV28 and TRBJ1-2; D gene unclear. Germline assignment: CDR1 MDHEN and CDR2 SYDVKM. The CDR3 is 12 residues long. V gave up 5 bases and J gave up 5 bases, with 9 bases separating them. This CDR3 is CASSAVIYGYTF. CDR3 nucleotides: TGTGCCAGCAGTGCAGTAATTTATGGCTACACCTTC.

The chain employs TRBV2 and TRBJ2-5; 7 nucleotides match TRBD2. The trim removed 7 bases at V and 4 bases at J, leaving 9 bases unmatched. Looked up from germline, CDR1 is SNHLY and CDR2 is FYNNEI. The CDR3 is made up of 14 amino acids. CDR3 coding DNA: TGTGCCAGCACGAATCTAGCGGCATTAGAGACCCAGTACTTC. It translates to CASTNLAALETQYF.

This clone was picked up a small number of times. V and J are TRBV5-4 and TRBJ1-2; 9 bases map to TRBD1. This CDR3 is built from 15 residues. Germline CDR1 is SGHNT and CDR2 is YYREEE (reference sequence). The ends lost 0 bases at V and 5 bases at J; junction bases unmatched: 5. Here the CDR3 reads CASSLGGGQGYGYTF. The DNA for the CDR3 is TGTGCCAGCAGCTTGGGTGGGGGACAGGGATATGGCTACACCTTC.

V usage is TRBV19 and J usage is TRBJ1-5; 10 nucleotides match TRBD1. After removal of 5 bases from V and 6 bases from J, the junction contained 10 bases not matched to a gene. There are 16 residues in the CDR3. Per germline, CDR1 LNHDA and CDR2 SQIVND (reference sequence). In DNA, the CDR3 is TGTGCCAGTAGTGTGACCGGGACAGGGGCGGGTCAGCCCCAGCATTTT. Its translation is CASSVTGTGAGQPQHF.

The chain carries TRBV9 and TRBJ2-7, with 11 bases that match TRBD2. The germline V gene has CDR1 SGDLS and CDR2 YYNGEE. Trimming at V came to 0 bases and at J to 6 bases, leaving 11 bases not matched to a gene. The CDR3 loop spans 17 amino acids. The CDR3 sequence is CASSVEGSGRARSEQYF. For the CDR3, the DNA is TGTGCCAGCAGCGTAGAGGGTAGCGGGAGGGCCCGAAGCGAGCAGTACTTC.

The V gene is TRBV19, the J gene TRBJ1-5; D may be TRBD1 (5 bases). Germline CDR1 and CDR2: LNHDA and SQIVND (reference sequence). Between the trimmed V and J ends, which lost 4 bases and 0 bases, there was a span of 10 bases. The CDR3 loop spans 15 amino acids. The CDR3 loop reads CASSSGTVSNQPQHF. The CDR3 coding sequence is TGTGCCAGTAGTAGCGGGACGGTTAGCAATCAGCCCCAGCATTTT.

This chain connects TRBV27 to TRBJ2-7; 11 nucleotides match TRBD1. Trimming removed 4 bases from V and 3 bases from J; junction bases left unmatched: 5. The CDR3 consists of 15 residues. Germline-derived CDR1 and CDR2 are MNHEY and SMNVEV (reference sequence). The CDR3 sequence is CASSSPGTGGYEQYF. In nucleotides, the CDR3 is TGTGCCAGCAGTTCACCCGGGACAGGGGGCTACGAGCAGTACTTC.

As for this clone: This probably arose from a read error, given a far larger clone one base away. The chain carries TRBV5-1 and TRBJ2-2; D unresolved. The CDR3 covers 15 residues. Germline CDR1 and CDR2: SGHRS and YFSETQ. CDR3 in DNA: TGCGCCGGCAGCTTGTCGGCAGCGAACACCGGGGAGCTGTTTTTT. As protein: CAGSLSAANTGELFF.

This clone was found once. The chain uses TRBV9 and TRBJ2-6; D not resolved. V lost 2 bases to trimming and J lost 3 bases, with 3 bases between them. The CDR3 has 13 residues. Germline V gene lookup returns CDR1 SGDLS and CDR2 YYNGEE. For the CDR3, the DNA is TGTGCCAGCAGCGTGGGTGGGGCCAACGTCCTGACTTTC. This gives the protein CASSVGGANVLTF.

About this clone: This could be a read error, since a much larger clone is one nucleotide away. The sample contains more than one DNA sequence encoding this CDR3. The gene calls are TRBV28 and TRBJ2-2; no firm D call. CDR1 and CDR2 from the germline V gene are MDHEN and SYDVKM. Trimming stripped 6 bases from V and 2 bases from J, with 4 bases between. The CDR3 contains 12 residues. CDR3 amino acids: CASSLNTGELFF. The CDR3 region has the DNA TGTGCCAGCAGCTTAAACACCGGGGAGCTGTTTTTT.

The rearrangement uses TRBV4-3 and TRBJ1-2; D is undetermined. Germline V gene lookup returns CDR1 LGHNA and CDR2 YSLEER. This CDR3 region has 15 residues. Trimming removed 3 bases from V and 4 bases from J, with 15 bases in between. The CDR3 coding sequence is TGCGCCAGCAGCCACACAGAGCGCCCACCCTATGGCTACACCTTC. This sequence encodes CASSHTERPPYGYTF.

V gene TRBV2 combines with J gene TRBJ1-2, with D perhaps TRBD1 (5 bases). The CDR3 covers 12 residues. Trimming shortened V by 0 bases and J by 6 bases, and 5 bases separated the two germline ends. Per the germline V gene, CDR1 is SNHLY and CDR2 is FYNNEI. The DNA for the CDR3 is TGTGCCAGCAGTGAAGCAGGGGATGGCTACACCTTC. It specifies CASSEAGDGYTF.

The rearrangement joins TRBV10-3 to TRBJ2-5; a weak D match, TRBD2 (5 bases). V lost 2 bases and J 4 bases, leaving 17 bases between the germline ends. CDR1 is ENHRY, CDR2 SYGVKD, per germline. The CDR3 runs to 16 residues. CDR3 coding DNA: TGTGCCATCAGTGAGGGTCTAGCCGCGGGCGGAGAGACCCAGTACTTC. Translating gives CAISEGLAAGGETQYF.

This clone came up a few times. J is TRBJ2-1 and V is TRBV19; 10 positions match TRBD2. CDR3 length equals 15 residues. Germline-derived CDR1 and CDR2 are LNHDA and SQIVND (reference sequence). Germline trimming cut 7 bases from V and 0 bases from J; bases unmatched to any gene: 3. CDR3 nucleotides: TGTGCCAGTACCCCTAGCGGGAGCTCCTACAATGAGCAGTTCTTC. It encodes CASTPSGSSYNEQFF. The full variable domain, completed using reference TRBV19 and TRBJ2-1, is DGGITQSPKYLFRKEGQNVTLSCEQNLNHDAMYWYRQDPGQGLRLIYYSQIVNDFQKGDIAEGYSVSREKKESFPLTVTSAQKNPTAFYLCASTPSGSSYNEQFFGPGTRLTVL.

The chain joins TRBV5-6 to TRBJ2-5; D perhaps matches TRBD1 (5 bases). Between the trimmed V and J ends, which lost 4 bases and 6 bases, there was a span of 13 bases. The CDR3 totals 13 residues. Germline CDR1 reads SGHDT; CDR2 reads YYEEEE. CDR3 amino acids: CASSMTDPQTQYF. CDR3 DNA: TGTGCCAGCAGCATGACAGACCCCCAGACCCAGTACTTC.

V and J are TRBV5-4 and TRBJ2-1, with TRBD2 matching over 8 bases. V lost 4 bases, J lost 3 bases, and 9 bases stayed unmatched. Germline V lookup: CDR1 SGHNT, CDR2 YYREEE (reference sequence). CDR3 length: 16 amino acids. For the CDR3, the DNA is TGTGCCAGCAGCCTCGCTAGCGGGCAGAACTACAATGAGCAGTTCTTC. This sequence encodes CASSLASGQNYNEQFF.